The 20 T cell receptor beta chains listed next were all sequenced from one sample in a study of cytomegalovirus exposure and HLA in healthy donors. Primers included in the PCR were 60 Vbeta and 13 Jbeta primers. Sequenced by immunoSEQ multiplex PCR; TCRdb stores in-frame clones only, minus some. The table shows about 160,000 clones, with 80% occurring only once. What was sequenced was PBMCs. These receptors were obtained from a man aged 18 to 30 in good health and CMV-seropositive.

The chain recombines TRBV18 with TRBJ1-5; D not resolved. Germline-derived CDR1 and CDR2 are KGHSH and LQKENI. This CDR3 spans 15 amino acids. Trimming removed 3 bases from V and 7 bases from J, with 16 bases in between. In nucleotides, the CDR3 is TGTGCCAGCTCACCCTCGGGAGGACGTGGGCAGCCCCAGCATTTT. It codes for CASSPSGGRGQPQHF.

The chain combines TRBV16 with TRBJ1-2; the match to TRBD1 covers 7 bases. The CDR3 length is 14 residues. The ends lost 3 bases at V and 2 bases at J; junction bases unmatched: 3. Germline CDR1 and CDR2: KGHSY and FQNENV. CDR3 in amino acids: CASSQTGINYGYTF. Written as DNA, the CDR3 is TGTGCCAGCAGCCAGACAGGGATCAACTATGGCTACACCTTC.

The chain joins TRBV18 to TRBJ1-5; possibly TRBD1 for D (5 bases). Per germline, CDR1 KGHSH and CDR2 LQKENI. The CDR3 covers 14 residues. V was shortened by 2 bases and J by 5 bases, with 10 bases between the two germline ends. The CDR3: CASSPSGLDQPQHF. CDR3 coding DNA: TGTGCCAGCTCACCATCGGGACTAGATCAGCCCCAGCATTTT.

The V and J genes are TRBV2 and TRBJ2-7, with a possible D match to TRBD1 (5 bases). The CDR3 spans 13 residues. CDR1 is SNHLY, CDR2 FYNNEI, per germline. V lost 10 bases and J lost 6, with 19 bases in between. CDR3: CATKDTVFGEQYF. DNA of the CDR3: TGTGCCACCAAGGACACCGTCTTCGGCGAGCAGTACTTC. Combining the CDR3 with reference TRBV2 and TRBJ2-7 gives the whole variable domain EPEVTQTPSHQVTQMGQEVILRCVPISNHLYFYWYRQILGQKVEFLVSFYNNEISEKSEIFDDQFSVERPDGSNFTLKIRSTKLEDSAMYFCATKDTVFGEQYFGPGTRLTVT.

The chain links TRBV6-1 to TRBJ2-7; 10 bases map to TRBD1. The CDR3 loop spans 16 amino acids. V shed 0 bases and J 2 bases; nucleotides not matched to a gene: 4. Germline loops: CDR1 MNHNS, CDR2 SASEGT. The CDR3 nucleotides are TGTGCCAGCAGTGAAGCGATGGGACAGGGGACCTACGAGCAGTACTTC. Its protein is CASSEAMGQGTYEQYF.

Comment on this clone: Within the sample, other DNA sequences also encode this same CDR3. This chain uses TRBV6-1 with TRBJ2-7, with D perhaps TRBD1 (6 bases). The CDR3 is made up of 14 amino acids. The V gene lost 4 bases and the J gene lost 2 bases, with 12 bases spanning the gap. Looked up from germline, CDR1 is MNHNS and CDR2 is SASEGT. DNA for the CDR3: TGTGCCAGCAGTGTTCTGGACAGACCCTACGAGCAGTACTTC. Translation gives CASSVLDRPYEQYF.

The V gene is TRBV5-1, the J gene TRBJ1-1; the D is unclear. This CDR3 is 13 amino acids long. Germline CDR1 SGHRS, CDR2 YFSETQ. V shed 4 bases and J shed 0 bases, with 7 bases lying between them. This chain's CDR3 is CASSVDLNTEAFF. Here the CDR3 DNA reads TGCGCCAGCAGCGTGGACTTGAACACTGAAGCTTTCTTT.

With regard to this clone: The junction shows a germline mismatch at one end, possibly a read error. V gene TRBV19 combines with J gene TRBJ2-1; D gene unclear. The germline V gene encodes CDR1 LNHDA and CDR2 SQIVND (reference sequence). The CDR3 contains 13 residues. CDR3 sequence: CASNIPSNNEQFF. CDR3 coding DNA: TGTGCCAGTAATATACCAAGCAACAATGAGCAGTTCTTC.

The rearrangement links TRBV10-2 to TRBJ2-1; 12 bases are shared with TRBD2. Germline assignment: CDR1 WSHSY and CDR2 SAAADI. The CDR3 has 14 amino acids. Trimming cost V 2 bases and J 7 bases; bases outside gene matches: 0. CDR3 coding DNA: TGCGCCAGCAGTGAGGGACTAGCGGGAAATGAGCAGTTCTTC. Translated: CASSEGLAGNEQFF.

This clone was detected only a few times. CDR3 coding DNA: TGCGCCAGTGGGGCGCCAACGAACACCGGGGAGCTGTTTTTT. Residues: CASGAPTNTGELFF. The V call is TRBV5-1, the J call TRBJ2-2, with D possibly matching TRBD1 (5 bases). V was shortened by 8 bases and J by 0 bases, with 11 bases between the two germline ends. CDR1 SGHRS and CDR2 YFSETQ come from the germline V gene. The CDR3 extends over 14 amino acids.

Of note for this clone: Germline is not matched at one junction end, which may reflect a read error. The J gene is TRBJ2-6, the V gene TRBV6-6, with D maybe TRBD1 (5 bases). The CDR3 is 15 residues long. CDR1 is MNHNY and CDR2 is SVGAGI in the germline V gene (reference sequence). CDR3 sequence: CASSHRSSGANGLTF. DNA for the CDR3: TGTGCCAGCAGTCACAGGAGCTCTGGGGCCAACGGCCTGACTTTC.

V and J are TRBV7-2 and TRBJ2-2; 9 bases are shared with TRBD2. Trimming took 1 base from V and 2 from J; bases not matched to a gene: 2. The CDR3 has 16 amino acids. Germline CDR1 and CDR2: SGHTA and FQGNSA. CDR3 sequence reads: CASSLVAGVNTGELFF. The DNA of the CDR3 is TGTGCCAGCAGCTTAGTAGCGGGAGTCAACACCGGGGAGCTGTTTTTT. The full variable domain, completed using reference TRBV7-2 and TRBJ2-2, is GAGVSQSPSNKVTEKGKDVELRCDPISGHTALYWYRQSLGQGLEFLIYFQGNSAPDKSGLPSDRFSAERTGGSVSTLTIQRTQQEDSAVYLCASSLVAGVNTGELFFGEGSRLTVL.

The V and J genes are TRBV10-2 and TRBJ1-4, with D unclear. CDR1 is WSHSY and CDR2 is SAAADI in the germline V gene. The CDR3 length is 13 residues. Trimming cost V 2 bases and J 4 bases, with 5 bases left between them. The CDR3 loop is CASSEQVNEKLFF. In DNA, the CDR3 is TGCGCCAGCAGTGAGCAGGTTAATGAAAAACTGTTTTTT.

The chain links TRBV2 to TRBJ1-2; D is unresolved. Germline values: CDR1 SNHLY, CDR2 FYNNEI. Trimming took 8 bases from V and 2 from J, leaving 12 bases between them. The CDR3 contains 13 residues. For the CDR3, the DNA is TGTGCCAGCCGGGGAGGCAGAAACTATGGCTACACCTTC. Its protein product is CASRGGRNYGYTF.

V is TRBV19 and J is TRBJ1-5, with 8 bases fitting TRBD1. Germline V gene lookup returns CDR1 LNHDA and CDR2 SQIVND (reference sequence). CDR3 length: 20 amino acids. Trimming at V came to 1 base and at J to 0 bases, leaving 14 bases not matched to a gene. As DNA, the CDR3 is TGTGCCAGTAGTATAGGCAGGGGGCACAGGGCTGCTTATAGCAATCAGCCCCAGCATTTT. Translated, it gives CASSIGRGHRAAYSNQPQHF.

This rearrangement joins TRBV18 to TRBJ1-6; tentatively, D is TRBD1 (5 bases). Germline values: CDR1 KGHSH, CDR2 LQKENI. The CDR3 sequence is 14 residues long. V lost 3 bases and J 11 bases, leaving 14 bases between the germline ends. DNA for the CDR3: TGTGCCAGCTCACCCGAGGGGAGGGGAGCACCCCTCCACTTT. Translated, it gives CASSPEGRGAPLHF. The full variable domain, completed using reference TRBV18 and TRBJ1-6, is NAGVMQNPRHLVRRRGQEARLRCSPMKGHSHVYWYRQLPEEGLKFMVYLQKENIIDESGMPKERFSAEFPKEGPSILRIQQVVRGDSAAYFCASSPEGRGAPLHFGNGTRLTVT.

This clone has a handful of counts. A read error may account for a junction end that differs from germline. The chain uses TRBV7-2 and TRBJ2-4; 11 bases are shared with TRBD1. Germline lookup yields CDR1 SGHTA and CDR2 FQGNSA. This CDR3 region has 16 residues. CDR3 loop: CASSFGQGAVKNSQYF. In nucleotides, the CDR3 is TGTGCCAGCAGCTTCGGACAGGGGGCTGTCAAAAACAGTCAGTACTTC.

This clone occurred once. The V gene is TRBV7-9, the J gene TRBJ1-2; D is unresolved. This CDR3 spans 16 amino acids. Germline CDR1 reads SEHNR; CDR2 reads FQNEAQ (reference sequence). Trimming removed 3 bases from V and 5 bases from J, with 19 bases in between. DNA of the CDR3: TGTGCCAGCAGCTTGCACAACACAATAATGACTTATGGCTACACCTTC. Its translation: CASSLHNTIMTYGYTF.

The CDR3 nucleotides read TGTGCCAGCAGCTTACGAAACCCAGGGGCGGATGAAAAACTGTTTTTT. Translated: CASSLRNPGADEKLFF. The V and J genes are TRBV7-9 and TRBJ1-4; possibly TRBD1 for D (6 bases). V gave up 2 bases and J gave up 6 bases, with 16 bases separating them. The germline CDR1 and CDR2 sequences are SEHNR and FQNEAQ (reference sequence). The CDR3 covers 16 residues.

This clone appeared once. J is TRBJ2-1 and V is TRBV29-1; 10 bases are shared with TRBD1. CDR1 and CDR2 (germline): SQVTM, ANQGSEA. V lost 6 bases to trimming and J lost 5 bases; unmatched junction nucleotides: 4. CDR3 size: 13 residues. The CDR3: CSVGQGLNNEQFF. The CDR3 DNA reads TGCAGCGTGGGACAGGGGCTAAACAATGAGCAGTTCTTC.